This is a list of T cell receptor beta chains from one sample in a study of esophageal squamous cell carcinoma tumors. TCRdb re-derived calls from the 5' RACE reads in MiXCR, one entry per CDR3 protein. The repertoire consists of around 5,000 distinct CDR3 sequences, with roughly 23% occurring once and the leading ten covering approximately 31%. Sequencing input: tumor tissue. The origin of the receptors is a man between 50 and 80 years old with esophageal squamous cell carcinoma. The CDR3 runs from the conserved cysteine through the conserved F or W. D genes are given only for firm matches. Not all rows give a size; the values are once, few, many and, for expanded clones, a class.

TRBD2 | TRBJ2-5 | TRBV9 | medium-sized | CASSVGSGRAETQYF | TGTGCCAGCAGCGTAGGCAGCGGGAGGGCAGAGACCCAGTACTTC
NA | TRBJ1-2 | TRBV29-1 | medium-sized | CSDTVGSGYTF | TGCAGCGACACGGTGGGTTCCGGCTACACCTTC
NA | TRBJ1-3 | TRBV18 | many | CASPKIQSSTGNTIYF | TGTGCCAGCCCGAAAATCCAGAGTTCCACTGGAAACACCATATATTTT
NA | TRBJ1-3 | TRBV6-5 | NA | CASRKQAYSGNTIYF | TGTGCCAGCCGGAAACAGGCCTACTCTGGAAACACCATATATTTT
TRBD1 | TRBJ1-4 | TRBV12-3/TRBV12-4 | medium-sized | CASSPQGVGEKLFF | TGTGCCAGCAGCCCCCAGGGGGTAGGCGAAAAACTGTTTTTT
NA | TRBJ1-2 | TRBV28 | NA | CASGVLWSYTF | TGTGCCAGCGGGGTTCTATGGAGCTACACCTTC
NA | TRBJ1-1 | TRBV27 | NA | CASSLHGVSSSPILNAAFF | TGTGCCAGCAGTCTCCATGGAGTCTCCAGCAGTCCCATTCTCAATGCTGCTTTCTTT
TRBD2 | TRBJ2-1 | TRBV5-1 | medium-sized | CASRAGTSREQFF | TGCGCCAGCAGGGCGGGGACTAGCAGGGAGCAGTTCTTC
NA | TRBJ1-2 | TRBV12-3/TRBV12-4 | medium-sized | CASSQGPRANYGYTF | TGTGCCAGCAGTCAAGGGCCCCGAGCTAACTATGGCTACACCTTC
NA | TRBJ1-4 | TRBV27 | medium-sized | CASRRGGRSEKLFF | TGTGCCAGCCGCCGCGGTGGACGCAGTGAAAAACTGTTTTTT
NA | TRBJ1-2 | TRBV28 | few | CASSFRWGYTF | TGTGCCAGCAGTTTCCGGTGGGGCTACACCTTC
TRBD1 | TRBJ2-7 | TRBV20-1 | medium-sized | CSADGTWTGAYEQYF | TGCAGTGCGGACGGGACTTGGACAGGGGCCTACGAGCAGTACTTC
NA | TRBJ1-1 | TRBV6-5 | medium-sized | CASSYSSPLLGGIEAFF | TGTGCCAGCAGTTACTCGTCTCCTTTACTGGGGGGGATCGAAGCTTTCTTT
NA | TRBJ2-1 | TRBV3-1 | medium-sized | CASSFFNNEQFF | TGTGCCAGCAGCTTCTTTAACAATGAGCAGTTCTTC
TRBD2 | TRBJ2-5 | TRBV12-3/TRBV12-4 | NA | CASSLAGSGGETQYF | TGTGCCAGCAGCTTAGCGGGGAGTGGCGGGGAGACCCAGTACTTC
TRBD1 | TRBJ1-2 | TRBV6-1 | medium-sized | CASVWGTGSSYGYTF | TGTGCCAGCGTTTGGGGGACAGGGTCGTCCTATGGCTACACCTTC
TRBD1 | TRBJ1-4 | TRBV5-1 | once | CASSFGTGGEKLFF | TGCGCCAGCAGCTTCGGGACAGGGGGGGAAAAACTGTTTTTT
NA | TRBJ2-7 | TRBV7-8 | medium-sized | CASSLTTTGIYEQYF | TGTGCCAGCAGCTTAACTACGACGGGGATTTACGAGCAGTACTTC
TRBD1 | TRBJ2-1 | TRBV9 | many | CASRPGQGVGEQFF | TGTGCCAGCAGACCGGGACAGGGGGTCGGGGAGCAGTTCTTC
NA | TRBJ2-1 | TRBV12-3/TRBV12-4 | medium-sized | CASSWKGEQFF | TGTGCCAGCAGTTGGAAGGGTGAGCAGTTCTTC
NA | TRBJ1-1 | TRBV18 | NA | CASSPLGGGEGTEAFF | TGTGCCAGCTCACCCCTCGGAGGGGGGGAAGGGACTGAAGCTTTCTTT
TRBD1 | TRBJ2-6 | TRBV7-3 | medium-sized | CASSKTTGTGGPSGANVLTF | TGTGCCAGCAGCAAAACTACCGGGACAGGGGGACCCTCTGGGGCCAACGTCCTGACTTTC
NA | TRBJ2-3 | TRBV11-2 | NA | CASSSPTVGSTDTQYF | TGTGCCAGCAGCTCCCCGACTGTCGGGTCGACAGATACGCAGTATTTT
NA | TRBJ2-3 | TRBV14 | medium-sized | CASSQDQRRNTQYF | TGTGCCAGCAGCCAAGATCAGCGGAGAAATACGCAGTATTTT
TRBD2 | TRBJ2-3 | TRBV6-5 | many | CATRWGPGGEDTQYF | TGTGCCACCAGGTGGGGACCGGGAGGGGAAGATACGCAGTATTTT
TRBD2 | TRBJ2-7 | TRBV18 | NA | CASSGTSGTNVQYF | TGTGCCAGCTCCGGGACTAGCGGGACAAACGTTCAGTACTTC
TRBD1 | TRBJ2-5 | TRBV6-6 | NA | CASSYLGQGGETQYF | TGTGCCAGCAGTTACTTGGGACAGGGAGGCGAGACCCAGTACTTC
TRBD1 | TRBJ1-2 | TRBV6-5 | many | CASIPERGHYGDTF | TGTGCCAGCATACCTGAAAGGGGGCACTATGGCGACACCTTC
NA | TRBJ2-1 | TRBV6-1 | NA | CASSGGRYNEQFF | TGTGCCAGCAGTGGTGGCAGATACAATGAGCAGTTCTTC
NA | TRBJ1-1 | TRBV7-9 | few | CASSLGGSPEAFF | TGTGCCAGCAGCCTCGGGGGGTCCCCTGAAGCTTTCTTT
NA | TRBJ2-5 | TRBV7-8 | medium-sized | CASSLNHRGQETQYF | TGTGCCAGCAGCTTAAATCACCGGGGCCAAGAGACCCAGTACTTC
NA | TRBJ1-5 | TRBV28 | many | CASGPGHLSNQPQHF | TGTGCCAGCGGGCCCGGACACCTTAGCAATCAGCCCCAGCATTTT
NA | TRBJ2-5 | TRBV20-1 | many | CSARGTGLGARTSETQYF | TGCAGTGCTAGAGGAACAGGGTTAGGGGCGAGAACATCAGAGACCCAGTACTTC
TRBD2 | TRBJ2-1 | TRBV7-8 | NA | CASSFKREAHSTSGEQFF | TGTGCCAGCAGCTTTAAGCGGGAGGCCCACTCCACCTCCGGTGAGCAGTTCTTC
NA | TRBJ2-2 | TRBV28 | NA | CASSSGEAGELFF | TGTGCCAGCAGTTCGGGGGAGGCCGGGGAGCTGTTTTTT
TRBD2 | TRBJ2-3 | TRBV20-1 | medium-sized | CSAPTSGAGTDTQYF | TGCAGTGCACCGACTAGCGGGGCCGGCACAGATACGCAGTATTTT
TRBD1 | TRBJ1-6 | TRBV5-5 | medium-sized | CASSGTGESPLHF | TGTGCCAGCAGCGGGACAGGGGAATCACCCCTCCACTTT
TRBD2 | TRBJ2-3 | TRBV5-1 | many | CASSSGTSEDTQYF | TGCGCCAGCAGCTCCGGGACTAGCGAAGATACGCAGTATTTT
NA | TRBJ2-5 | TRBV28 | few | CASSLFGEGTSGRNDF | NA
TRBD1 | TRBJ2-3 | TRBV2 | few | CASSDRQGEDTQYF | TGTGCCAGCAGTGATAGACAGGGGGAAGATACGCAGTATTTT
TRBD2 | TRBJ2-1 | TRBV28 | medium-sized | CASSLMAGGLDEQFF | TGTGCCAGCAGTTTAATGGCGGGAGGCCTCGATGAGCAGTTCTTC
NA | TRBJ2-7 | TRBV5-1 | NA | CASSLNYEQYF | TGCGCCAGCAGCTTGAATTACGAGCAGTACTTC
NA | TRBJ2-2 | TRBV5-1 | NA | CASSLAPNSPGELFF | TGCGCCAGCAGCTTGGCTCCGAATTCCCCCGGGGAGCTGTTTTTT
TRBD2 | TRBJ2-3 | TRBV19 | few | CASRTSGRADTQYF | TGTGCCAGCCGGACTAGCGGGAGGGCAGATACGCAGTATTTT
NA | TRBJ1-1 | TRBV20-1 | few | CSAAEAFF | TGCAGTGCTGCTGAAGCTTTCTTT
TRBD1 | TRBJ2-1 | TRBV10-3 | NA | CAISDFEGKWTGSYNEQFF | TGTGCCATCAGTGACTTCGAGGGGAAATGGACAGGTTCCTACAATGAGCAGTTCTTC
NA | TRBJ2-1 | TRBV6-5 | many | CASTHSAGLGDEQFF | TGTGCCAGCACCCACTCGGCGGGCCTAGGAGATGAGCAGTTCTTC
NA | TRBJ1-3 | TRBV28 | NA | CASSFWDMGATGNTIYF | TGTGCCAGCAGTTTTTGGGATATGGGGGCGACTGGAAACACCATATATTTT
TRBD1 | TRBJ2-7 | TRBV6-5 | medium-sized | CASSGGRTGSSYEQYF | TGTGCCAGCAGTGGAGGCCGGACAGGGAGCTCCTACGAGCAGTACTTC
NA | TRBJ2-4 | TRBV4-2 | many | CASSQDRLLVPNIQYF | TGTGCCAGCAGCCAAGACCGCCTCCTCGTTCCGAACATTCAGTACTTC
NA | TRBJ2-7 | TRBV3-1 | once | CASSQAGGLTHEQYF | TGTGCCAGCAGCCAAGCCGGAGGATTGACGCACGAGCAGTACTTC
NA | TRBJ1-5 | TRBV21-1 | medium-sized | CASSKVTGQPQHF | TGTGCCAGCAGCAAAGTCACGGGGCAGCCCCAGCATTTT
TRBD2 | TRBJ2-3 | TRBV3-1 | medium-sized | CASSRNFPQGTRGDTQYF | TGTGCCAGCAGCAGAAATTTTCCGCAAGGGACTAGAGGCGATACGCAGTATTTT